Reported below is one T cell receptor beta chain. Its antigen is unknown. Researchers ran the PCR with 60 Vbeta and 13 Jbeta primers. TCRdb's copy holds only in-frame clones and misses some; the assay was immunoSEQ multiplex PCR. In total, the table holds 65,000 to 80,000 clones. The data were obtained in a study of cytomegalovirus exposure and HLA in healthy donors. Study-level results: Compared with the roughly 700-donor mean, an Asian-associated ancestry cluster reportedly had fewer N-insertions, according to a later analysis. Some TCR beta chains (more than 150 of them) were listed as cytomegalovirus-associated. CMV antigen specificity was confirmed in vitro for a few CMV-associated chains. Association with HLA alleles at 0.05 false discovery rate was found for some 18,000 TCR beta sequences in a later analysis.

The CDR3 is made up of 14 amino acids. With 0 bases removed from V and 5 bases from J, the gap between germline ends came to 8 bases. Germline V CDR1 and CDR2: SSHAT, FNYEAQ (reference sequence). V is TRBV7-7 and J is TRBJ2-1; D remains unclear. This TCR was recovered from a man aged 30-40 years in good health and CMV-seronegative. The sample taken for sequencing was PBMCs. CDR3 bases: TGTGCCAGCAGCTTAGCAGCGTTTAACAATGAGCAGTTCTTC. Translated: CASSLAAFNNEQFF.